These T cell receptor beta chains were read from a single sample in a study of blood T cell repertoires in COVID-19. Profiling relied on immunoSEQ multiplex PCR, and the TCRdb table lists in-frame clones only, not all of them. The sample contains 140,000 or so clones, around nine tenths of which appear only once. The sequencing sample was made of peripheral blood. The receptors were gathered from a woman between 45 and 65 years old with acute or convalescent COVID-19. Each CDR3 is given with its conserved first and last residue. D genes are given only for firm matches. Not all rows give a size; the values are once, few, many and, for expanded clones, a class.

size	D	length	V	J	CDR3	DNA
-	TRBD1	15	TRBV7-3	TRBJ2-1	CASSLGDRAYNEQFF	TGTGCCAGCAGCTTAGGGGACAGGGCTTACAATGAGCAGTTCTTC
-	TRBD2	17	TRBV7-8	TRBJ2-1	CASSLITSGVTYNEQFF	TGTGCCAGCAGCTTAATCACAAGCGGGGTGACCTACAATGAGCAGTTCTTC
-	-	14	TRBV5-1	TRBJ2-7	CASSLYGVGDEQYF	TGCGCCAGCAGCTTATATGGAGTCGGAGACGAGCAGTACTTC
-	-	10	TRBV10-3	TRBJ1-5	CATGNQPQHF	TGTGCCACCGGCAATCAGCCCCAGCATTTT
once	-	18	TRBV5-6	TRBJ1-1	CASSLAIEIWGRGTEAFF	TGTGCCAGCAGCTTGGCCATCGAGATTTGGGGGCGCGGTACCGAAGCTTTCTTT
-	-	14	TRBV30	TRBJ1-2	CAWSVLGANYGYTF	TGTGCCTGGAGTGTACTTGGGGCCAACTATGGCTACACCTTC
-	TRBD1	16	TRBV28	TRBJ1-4	CASSSPSTGAVEKLFF	TGTGCCAGCAGTTCACCCTCTACAGGGGCCGTTGAAAAACTGTTTTTT
-	-	13	TRBV20-1	TRBJ1-5	CSASLSGNQPQHF	TGCAGTGCTAGTCTTAGCGGCAATCAGCCCCAGCATTTT
few	-	15	TRBV5-6	TRBJ1-4	CASSPSLHGNEKLFF	TGTGCCAGCAGCCCTAGCCTTCACGGTAATGAAAAACTGTTTTTT
-	-	13	TRBV27	TRBJ1-5	CASRWDFNQPQHF	TGTGCCAGCAGATGGGACTTCAATCAGCCCCAGCATTTT
-	-	11	TRBV12-3/TRBV12-4	TRBJ2-7	CASSRGYEQYF	TGTGCCAGCAGTAGGGGATACGAGCAGTACTTC
-	TRBD2	18	TRBV9	TRBJ2-3	CASSVGSGAVLGTDTQYF	TGTGCCAGCAGCGTAGGGAGCGGGGCCGTTCTGGGCACAGATACGCAGTATTTT
-	-	14	TRBV5-1	TRBJ1-1	CASKDGTLNTEAFF	TGCGCCAGCAAGGACGGGACACTGAACACTGAAGCTTTCTTT
-	-	13	TRBV5-1	TRBJ1-3	CASSPGPEGTIYF	TGCGCCAGCAGCCCTGGCCCCGAGGGCACCATATATTTT
-	TRBD1	14	TRBV6-6	TRBJ1-1	CASSLTGLNTEAFF	TGTGCCAGCAGTTTGACAGGGTTGAACACTGAAGCTTTCTTT
once	-	16	TRBV6-5	TRBJ1-6	CASSYYPLSDNSPLHF	TGTGCCAGCAGTTACTACCCTCTCAGTGATAATTCACCCCTCCACTTT
-	-	14	TRBV30	TRBJ1-3	CAWKGEGPLNTIYF	TGTGCCTGGAAAGGGGAGGGACCGCTAAACACCATATATTTT
-	-	13	TRBV7-9	TRBJ2-2	CASRRENTGELFF	TGTGCCAGCAGGCGGGAGAACACCGGGGAGCTGTTTTTT
-	-	13	TRBV27	TRBJ1-2	CASSLYGTPGYTF	TGTGCCAGCAGTTTATATGGGACACCTGGCTACACCTTC
-	-	15	TRBV18	TRBJ1-1	CASSPDFTGFNEAFF	TGTGCCAGCTCACCAGACTTCACAGGGTTTAATGAAGCTTTCTTT
-	-	14	TRBV19	TRBJ2-5	CASSIRAGQETQYF	TGTGCCAGTAGTATTCGGGCAGGGCAAGAGACCCAGTACTTC
-	-	15	TRBV6-5	TRBJ1-3	CASSYSGGAGNTIYF	TGTGCCAGCAGTTACTCGGGAGGGGCTGGAAACACCATATATTTT
-	-	13	TRBV3-1/TRBV3-2	TRBJ1-2	CASSQAGDYGYTF	TGTGCCAGCAGCCAAGCGGGTGACTATGGCTACACCTTC
-	TRBD2	17	TRBV4-2	TRBJ2-7	CASSQVLVAGGVYEQYF	TGTGCCAGCAGCCAAGTTCTGGTAGCGGGGGGCGTCTACGAGCAGTACTTC
-	-	15	TRBV30	TRBJ1-4	CAWSVGGWSNEKLFF	TGTGCCTGGAGTGTCGGAGGGTGGTCTAATGAAAAACTGTTTTTT
-	-	12	TRBV3-1/TRBV3-2	TRBJ1-2	CASTTTGHGYTF	TGTGCCAGCACCACTACAGGGCATGGCTACACCTTC
-	TRBD1	16	TRBV3-1/TRBV3-2	TRBJ1-3	CASSQGQGATGNTIYF	TGTGCCAGCAGCCAAGGGCAGGGGGCAACTGGAAACACCATATATTTT
-	TRBD2	13	TRBV12-3/TRBV12-4	TRBJ2-7	CASSKLAGYEQYF	TGTGCCAGCAGTAAACTAGCGGGCTACGAGCAGTACTTC
-	-	16	TRBV2	TRBJ2-1	CASSPSQANSYNEQFF	TGTGCCAGCAGTCCCTCCCAAGCCAACTCCTACAATGAGCAGTTCTTC
-	TRBD2	15	TRBV11-2	TRBJ2-1	CASSSTSGSYNEQFF	TGTGCCAGCAGCTCTACTAGCGGCTCCTACAATGAGCAGTTCTTC
-	TRBD1	13	TRBV6-5	TRBJ1-6	CAIRTGVNSPLHF	TGTGCCATTCGGACAGGGGTAAATTCACCCCTCCACTTT
-	-	13	TRBV30	TRBJ1-2	CAWSRGSGDGYTF	TGTGCCTGGAGTCGGGGGAGTGGGGATGGCTACACCTTC
once	-	13	TRBV6-6	TRBJ1-1	CASSQGSRSEAFF	TGTGCCAGCAGTCAGGGGTCCCGCAGTGAAGCTTTCTTT
-	TRBD1	15	TRBV7-3	TRBJ1-2	CASSPGTGGWDGYTF	TGTGCCAGCAGCCCCGGAACAGGGGGATGGGATGGCTACACCTTC
-	-	15	TRBV7-3	TRBJ2-3	CASSPRGAGTDTQYF	TGTGCCAGCAGCCCTCGGGGGGCTGGCACAGATACGCAGTATTTT
-	TRBD1	16	TRBV3-1/TRBV3-2	TRBJ1-2	CASSQDPGQPNYGYTF	TGTGCCAGCAGCCAAGACCCGGGACAGCCGAACTATGGCTACACCTTC
-	-	14	TRBV5-4	TRBJ2-7	CASSLGVGPFEQYF	TGTGCCAGCAGCCTGGGGGTGGGGCCCTTCGAGCAGTACTTC